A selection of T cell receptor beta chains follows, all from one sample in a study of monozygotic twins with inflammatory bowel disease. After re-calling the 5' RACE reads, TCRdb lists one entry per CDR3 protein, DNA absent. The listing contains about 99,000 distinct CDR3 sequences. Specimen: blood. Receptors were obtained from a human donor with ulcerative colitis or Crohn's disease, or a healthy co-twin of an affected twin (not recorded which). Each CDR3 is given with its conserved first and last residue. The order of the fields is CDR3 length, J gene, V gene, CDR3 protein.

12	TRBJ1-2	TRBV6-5	CASRQGGYGYTF
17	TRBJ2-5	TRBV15	CATSPGGLAGGQETQYF
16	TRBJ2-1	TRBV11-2	CASSLDQRGYSREQFF
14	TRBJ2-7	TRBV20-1	CSATGQGAPLAQYF
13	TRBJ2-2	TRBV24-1	CATRSRNTGELFF
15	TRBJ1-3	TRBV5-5	CASSSIDIARNTIYF
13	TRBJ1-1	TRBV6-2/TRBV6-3	CASSYSKHTEAFF
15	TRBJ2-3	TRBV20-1	CSARDLAGLLDTQYF
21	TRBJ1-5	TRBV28	CASSLWSSRTGTENSNQPQHF
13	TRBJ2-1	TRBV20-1	CSARDPPYYEQFF
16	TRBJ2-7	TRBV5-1	CASSLPSGGASHEQYF